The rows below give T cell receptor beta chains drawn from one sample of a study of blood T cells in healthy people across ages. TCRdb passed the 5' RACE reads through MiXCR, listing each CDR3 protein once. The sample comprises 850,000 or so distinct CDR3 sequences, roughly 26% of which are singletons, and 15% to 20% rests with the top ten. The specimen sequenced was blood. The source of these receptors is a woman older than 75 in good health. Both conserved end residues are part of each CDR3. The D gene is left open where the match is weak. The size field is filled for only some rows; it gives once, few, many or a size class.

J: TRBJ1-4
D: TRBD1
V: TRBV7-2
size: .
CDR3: CASSPTGGGNEKLFF
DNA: TGTGCCAGCAGTCCAACAGGGGGCGGGAATGAAAAACTGTTTTTT

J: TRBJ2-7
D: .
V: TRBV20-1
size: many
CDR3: CSARPIYEQYF
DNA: TGCAGTGCTAGGCCAATCTACGAGCAGTACTTC

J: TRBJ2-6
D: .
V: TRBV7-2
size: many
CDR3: CASSLLVSSGANVLTF
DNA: TGTGCCAGCAGCCTACTGGTGAGCTCTGGGGCCAACGTCCTGACTTTC

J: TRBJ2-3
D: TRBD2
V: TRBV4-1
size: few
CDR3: CASSQVRGGAGTDTQYF
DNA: TGCGCCAGCAGCCAAGTGCGGGGGGGGGCCGGCACAGATACGCAGTATTTT

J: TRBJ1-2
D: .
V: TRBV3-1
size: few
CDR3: CASSPGGGPGYTF
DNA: TGTGCCAGCAGCCCGGGAGGGGGTCCTGGCTACACCTTC

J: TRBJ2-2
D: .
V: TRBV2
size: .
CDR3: CASSRDRTSARELFF
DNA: TGTGCCAGCAGTCGGGACAGGACTAGCGCCCGGGAGCTGTTTTTT

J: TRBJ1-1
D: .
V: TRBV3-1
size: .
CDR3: CASSQETVNAEAFF
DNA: TGTGCCAGCAGCCAAGAAACGGTGAACGCTGAAGCTTTCTTT

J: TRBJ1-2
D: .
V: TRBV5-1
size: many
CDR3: CASSSGTTNYGYTF
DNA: TGCGCCAGCAGCTCCGGGACGACTAACTATGGCTACACCTTC

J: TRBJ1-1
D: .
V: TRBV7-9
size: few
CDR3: CASSPQDSEAFF
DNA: TGTGCCAGCAGTCCTCAGGACAGCGAAGCTTTCTTT

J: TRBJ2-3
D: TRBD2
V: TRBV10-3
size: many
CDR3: CAIRWTSGSDTQYF
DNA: TGTGCCATCAGATGGACTAGCGGATCAGATACGCAGTATTTT

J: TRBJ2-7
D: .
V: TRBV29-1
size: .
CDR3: CSVDVGSSYEQYF
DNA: TGCAGCGTTGATGTGGGGAGCTCCTACGAGCAGTACTTC

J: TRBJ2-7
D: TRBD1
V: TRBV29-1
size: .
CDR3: CSVESGTGSYEQYF
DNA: TGCAGCGTTGAGTCTGGGACAGGGTCCTACGAGCAGTACTTC

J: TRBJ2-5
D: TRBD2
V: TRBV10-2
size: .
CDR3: CAIGTSGGGTQYF
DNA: TGCGCCATCGGGACTAGCGGGGGAGGGACCCAGTACTTC

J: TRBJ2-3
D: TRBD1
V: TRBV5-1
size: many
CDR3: CASSSGDRGNTDTQYF
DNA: TGCGCCAGCAGCTCAGGGGACAGGGGCAATACAGATACGCAGTATTTT

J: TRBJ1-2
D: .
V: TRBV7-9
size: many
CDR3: CASSTLDYGYTF
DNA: TGTGCCAGCAGCACACTAGACTATGGCTACACCTTC

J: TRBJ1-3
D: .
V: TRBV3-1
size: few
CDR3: CASTYGSTGPSGNTIYF
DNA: TGTGCCAGCACCTACGGGTCGACAGGACCCTCTGGAAACACCATATATTTT

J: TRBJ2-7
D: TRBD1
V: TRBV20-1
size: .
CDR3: CSARTAPGTGDPYEQYF
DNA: TGCAGTGCTAGAACGGCCCCCGGGACAGGGGATCCCTACGAGCAGTACTTC

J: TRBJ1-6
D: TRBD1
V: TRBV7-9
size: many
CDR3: CASSLGQGFYNSPLHF
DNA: TGTGCCAGCAGCTTGGGACAGGGGTTTTATAATTCACCCCTCCACTTT

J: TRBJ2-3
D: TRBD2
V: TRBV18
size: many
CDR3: CASSTGTSDADTQYF
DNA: TGTGCCAGCTCAACCGGGACTAGCGACGCAGATACGCAGTATTTT

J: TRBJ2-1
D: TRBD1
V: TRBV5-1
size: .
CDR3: CASSYGQGANEQFF
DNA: TGCGCCAGCAGCTATGGGCAGGGGGCCAATGAGCAGTTCTTC

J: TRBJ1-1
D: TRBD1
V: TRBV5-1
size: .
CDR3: CASSQQGQGTNTEAFF
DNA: TGCGCCAGCAGCCAACAAGGACAGGGGACTAACACTGAAGCTTTCTTT

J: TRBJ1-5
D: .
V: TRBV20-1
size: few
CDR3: CSARDILNQPQHF
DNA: TGCAGTGCTAGAGATATACTCAATCAGCCCCAGCATTTT

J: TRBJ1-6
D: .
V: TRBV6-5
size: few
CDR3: CASSRQGLGNSPPHF
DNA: TGTGCCAGCAGTCGTCAGGGTTTAGGAAATTCACCCCCCCACTTT